The present T cell receptor beta chain was sequenced within a study of blood T cell repertoires in COVID-19. Study-wide context: Sites across the United States, Italy and Spain contributed samples from acute and convalescent COVID-19. T cells, B-cell-depleted T cells, or PBMCs supplied cDNA or gDNA.

Repertoires were generated with immunoSEQ multiplex PCR, while TCRdb's copy carries only in-frame clones and drops some. Of 200,000 to 250,000 clones listed, around 84% are singletons. CDR3 length equals 19 residues. The V and J ends lost 0 bases and 2 bases respectively, with 19 bases between them. CDR1 and CDR2 from the germline V gene are LGHNT and FRNRAP. The V gene is TRBV12-5, the J gene TRBJ2-2; maybe TRBD2 (6 bases). The specimen was peripheral blood. The receptor comes from a man aged 35 to 55 with acute or convalescent COVID-19. The CDR3 bases are TGTGCTAGTGGTTTGGTAACTAGCCCAGGACCGGCCAACACCGGGGAGCTGTTTTTT. Protein: CASGLVTSPGPANTGELFF.